This T cell receptor (beta chain) was profiled in a study of Ad26.COV2.S vaccination and SARS-CoV-2 variants. For the study at large: Participant was drawn from the COV1001 Ad26.COV2.S trial arm.

Whole-study findings and limits: The TCR breadth and depth analyses may have understated or missed part of the total T cell responses. Recipients of vaccine and of placebo showed similar breadth of their non-spike TCR repertoires.

The table came from immunoSEQ multiplex PCR; TCRdb's copy has only in-frame clones and leaves some out. Here the sample spans hundreds of thousands of clones, 85% to 90% being singletons. The germline V gene has CDR1 SGHNT and CDR2 YYREEE (reference sequence). CDR3 length: 16 residues. V shed 1 base and J 6 bases; nucleotides not matched to a gene: 6. This sample's treatment: about 20 received Ad26.COV2.S at low or high dose, single or two shots; about 5 received placebo; per-sample allocation not given. At day 63 after the first vaccine or placebo injection, samples were drawn. With regard to this clone: What it binds is not known.

The chain is built from TRBV5-4 and TRBJ1-6; 8 nucleotides agree with TRBD1. Sequenced here: peripheral blood, sampled in a trial of Ad26.COV2.S vaccine versus placebo. The source is a person aged 18-65 years who received the Ad26.COV2.S COVID-19 vaccine or a placebo. The CDR3 reads CASSLTQGVVNSPLHF. DNA for the CDR3: TGTGCCAGCAGCTTGACACAGGGGGTTGTTAATTCACCCCTCCACTTT.